These T cell receptor beta chains were read from a single sample in a study of blood T cell repertoires in COVID-19. The protocol was immunoSEQ multiplex PCR, while the TCRdb copy is restricted to in-frame clones and leaves out a portion. The repertoire holds approximately 90,000 clones, with about 85% as singletons. The sample was peripheral blood. Receptors originate from a human donor in a cohort sampled during active COVID-19. CDR3s leave out the opening cysteine and the closing phenylalanine or tryptophan. The order of the fields is V gene, CDR3 protein.

TRBV3-1/TRBV3-2,ASSQLDSSYEQY
TRBV2,ASRLTSGRGNEQF
TRBV28,ASSLTGYTGELF
TRBV19,ASRVGGSTGELF
TRBV28,ASSAGRGLGAF
TRBV6-5,ASSRAISTEAF
TRBV5-4,ASSLVPHTLGGRDETQY
TRBV11-3,ASSLARTGGGGSSYNEQF
TRBV28,ASSSSHYEQY
TRBV18,ASSTGGRETNEQF
TRBV19,ASVHQDIQY
TRBV19,ASSIQGLPQETQY
TRBV7-2,ASSRTGYSYEQY
TRBV7-3,ATKGLAGEETQY
TRBV7-8,ASSFGGAGYGNTEAF
TRBV5-1,ASSITSAGELF
TRBV5-6,ASSLRTSGKSYEQY
TRBV11-2,ASSSIGRGSTDTQY
TRBV11-3,ASSSRGVSTDTQY
TRBV11-3,ASTSDTTGELF
TRBV7-7,ASSSFQGVGYGYT
TRBV9,ASSVDRGRGTQY
TRBV5-1,ASSLSSGSWENEQF
TRBV7-3,ASSPMDSSIEGYT
TRBV7-2,ASSSGARTEAF
TRBV16,ASSQSSVGTGVGQPQH
TRBV2,ASRWTLSPNEKLF
TRBV7-9,ASSLARGDIDTDTQY
TRBV5-1,ASSRHPDRGRDEQF
TRBV5-1,ASSRLAAPRDTQY
TRBV15,ATSPGTGENSPLH
TRBV6-2/TRBV6-3,ASSYSRSISYEQY
TRBV5-1,ASSPMTGGRLETQY
TRBV6-6,ASRDPGEAF